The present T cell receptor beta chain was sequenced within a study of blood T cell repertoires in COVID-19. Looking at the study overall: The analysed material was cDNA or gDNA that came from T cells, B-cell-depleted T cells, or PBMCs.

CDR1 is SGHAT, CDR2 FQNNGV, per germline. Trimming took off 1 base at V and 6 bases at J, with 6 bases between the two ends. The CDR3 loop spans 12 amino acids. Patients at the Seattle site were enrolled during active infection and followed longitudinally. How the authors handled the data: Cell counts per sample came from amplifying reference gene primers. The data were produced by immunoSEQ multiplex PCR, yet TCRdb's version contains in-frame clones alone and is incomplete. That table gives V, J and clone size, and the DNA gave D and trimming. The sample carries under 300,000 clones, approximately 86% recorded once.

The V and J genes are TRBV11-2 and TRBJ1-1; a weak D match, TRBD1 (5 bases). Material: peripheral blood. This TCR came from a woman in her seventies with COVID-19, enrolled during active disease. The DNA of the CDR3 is TGTGCCAGCAGCTTAGTGGGGCCTGAAGCTTTCTTT. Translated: CASSLVGPEAFF. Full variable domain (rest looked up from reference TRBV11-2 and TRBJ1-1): EAGVAQSPRYKIIEKRQSVAFWCNPISGHATLYWYQQILGQGPKLLIQFQNNGVVDDSQLPKDRFSAERLKGVDSTLKIQPAKLEDSAVYLCASSLVGPEAFFGQGTRLTVV.